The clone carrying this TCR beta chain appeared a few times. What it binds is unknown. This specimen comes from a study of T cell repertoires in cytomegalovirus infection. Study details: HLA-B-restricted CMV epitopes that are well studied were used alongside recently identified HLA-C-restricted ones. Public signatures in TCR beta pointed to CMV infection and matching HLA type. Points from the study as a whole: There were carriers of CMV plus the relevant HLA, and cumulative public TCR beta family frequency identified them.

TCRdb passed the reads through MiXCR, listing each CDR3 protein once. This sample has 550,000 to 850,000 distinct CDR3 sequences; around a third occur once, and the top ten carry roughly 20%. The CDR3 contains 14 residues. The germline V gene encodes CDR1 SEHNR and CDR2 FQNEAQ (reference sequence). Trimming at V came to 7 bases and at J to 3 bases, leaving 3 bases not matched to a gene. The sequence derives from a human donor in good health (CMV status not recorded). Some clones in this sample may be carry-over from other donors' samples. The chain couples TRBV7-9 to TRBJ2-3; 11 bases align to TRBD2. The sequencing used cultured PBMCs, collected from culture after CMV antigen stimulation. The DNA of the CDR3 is TGTGCCAGCACAACTAGCGGGAGTACAGATACGCAGTATTTT. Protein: CASTTSGSTDTQYF.